A selection of T cell receptor beta chains follows, all from one sample in a study of a mutant IDH1 vaccine in newly diagnosed glioma. Here immunoSEQ multiplex PCR was the method, and the copy in TCRdb shows in-frame clones only, minus some. The sample has around 120,000 clones; about four fifths are singletons. No cognate antigen is known for these TCRs. Sequencing used PBMCs, obtained from a glioma patient whose treatment included an IDH1 peptide vaccine. All receptors come from a man aged 35-49 years with glioma. Each CDR3 is given with its conserved first and last residue. A D gene is named only where the DNA matches it firmly. Some rows mark clone size as missing; the rest say once, few, many or name a class of expanded clone.

j_gene	d_gene	v_gene	abundance	CDR3aa	CDR3nt
TRBJ1-1	-	TRBV4-1	-	CASSQVASTEAFF	TGCGCCAGCAGCCAAGTGGCTTCCACTGAAGCTTTCTTT
TRBJ2-1	TRBD1	TRBV5-1	-	CASSPDRGRGNEQFF	TGCGCCAGCAGCCCTGACAGGGGGCGCGGGAATGAGCAGTTCTTC
TRBJ1-5	-	TRBV6-1	-	CASSPTRGDRQPQHF	TGTGCCAGCAGCCCTACACGGGGAGATCGGCAGCCCCAGCATTTT
TRBJ2-7	TRBD1	TRBV5-1	-	CASSLVGQAFYEQYF	TGCGCCAGCAGCTTGGTGGGACAGGCTTTCTACGAGCAGTACTTC
TRBJ1-2	-	TRBV5-4	-	CASSLDTNYGYTF	TGTGCCAGCAGCTTGGACACTAACTATGGCTACACCTTC
TRBJ1-5	TRBD1	TRBV7-8	once	CASSLGTGGGQPQHF	TGTGCCAGCAGCCTAGGGACAGGGGGCGGACAGCCCCAGCATTTT
TRBJ2-5	-	TRBV27	-	CASSLRGGYQQETQYF	TGTGCCAGCAGTCTCAGGGGCGGATACCAACAAGAGACCCAGTACTTC
TRBJ2-1	TRBD1	TRBV29-1	once	CSADHRGYNEQFF	TGCAGCGCTGACCACAGGGGATACAATGAGCAGTTCTTC
TRBJ2-7	-	TRBV6-1	-	CASSALSGYEQYF	TGTGCCAGCAGTGCCCTATCTGGGTACGAGCAGTACTTC
TRBJ1-4	TRBD1	TRBV7-9	-	CASSDQGAEDEKLFF	TGTGCCAGCAGCGACCAGGGGGCTGAGGATGAAAAACTGTTTTTT
TRBJ1-1	-	TRBV6-1	few	CASSQRGTEAFF	TGTGCCAGCAGCCAAAGGGGGACAGAAGCTTTCTTT
TRBJ2-7	TRBD1	TRBV6-6	-	CASSYGQVLSYEQYF	TGTGCCAGCAGTTACGGACAGGTCCTCTCCTACGAGCAGTACTTC
TRBJ2-3	-	TRBV5-4	-	CASSPDHPTDTQYF	TGTGCCAGCAGCCCTGACCATCCCACAGATACGCAGTATTTT
TRBJ2-7	TRBD2	TRBV11-1	-	CATLDWEGNWNEQYF	TGTGCCACCCTGGATTGGGAGGGGAATTGGAACGAGCAGTACTTC
TRBJ2-7	-	TRBV20-1	-	CSARFRYF	TGCAGTGCTAGATTTCGGTACTTC
TRBJ1-4	-	TRBV5-6	-	CASSPGTNEKLFF	TGTGCCAGCAGCCCCGGGACTAATGAAAAACTGTTTTTT
TRBJ1-5	-	TRBV25-1	once	CASSVGDQPQHF	TGTGCCAGCAGCGTGGGGGATCAGCCCCAGCATTTT
TRBJ1-1	-	TRBV5-6	-	CASSLEAGGEAFF	TGTGCCAGCAGCTTGGAGGCTGGGGGTGAAGCTTTCTTT
TRBJ1-2	TRBD1	TRBV7-9	-	CASSPPGQGTYGYTF	TGTGCCAGCAGCCCTCCGGGACAGGGGACATATGGCTACACCTTC
TRBJ2-5	-	TRBV5-4	-	CASSLRGSRETQYF	TGTGCCAGCAGCTTGCGTGGATCTAGGGAGACCCAGTACTTC
TRBJ2-2	-	TRBV5-1	-	CASSFFRNTGELFF	TGCGCCAGCAGCTTTTTTAGGAACACCGGGGAGCTGTTTTTT
TRBJ2-1	-	TRBV28	-	CASSSDGLYNEQFF	TGTGCCAGCAGCTCCGATGGGTTGTACAATGAGCAGTTCTTC
TRBJ2-7	TRBD1	TRBV29-1	-	CSVSPGTGLLGEQYF	TGCAGCGTTTCTCCCGGGACAGGGCTTTTAGGGGAGCAGTACTTC
TRBJ1-2	-	TRBV6-6	-	CASSFPDPNYGYTF	TGTGCCAGCAGTTTTCCGGACCCTAACTATGGCTACACCTTC
TRBJ2-7	-	TRBV30	-	CAWNSKSFRHEQYF	TGTGCCTGGAATTCGAAGAGTTTCCGCCACGAGCAGTACTTC
TRBJ2-6	TRBD1	TRBV18	-	CASSQKDRVHANVLTF	TGTGCCAGCTCACAAAAGGACAGGGTTCACGCCAACGTCCTGACTTTC
TRBJ1-5	-	TRBV18	-	CASSPAGSNQPQHF	TGTGCCAGCTCACCTGCAGGGAGCAATCAGCCCCAGCATTTT
TRBJ2-7	TRBD1	TRBV5-1	-	CASSSGQRPYEQYF	TGCGCCAGCAGCTCGGGACAGCGGCCCTACGAGCAGTACTTC
TRBJ1-5	TRBD1	TRBV6-6	-	CASIGPLQGLNQPQHF	TGTGCCAGTATCGGCCCCCTACAGGGGCTCAATCAGCCCCAGCATTTT
TRBJ2-1	TRBD2	TRBV6-6	-	CASVAGGTSKQFF	TGTGCCAGCGTAGCGGGAGGAACCTCGAAGCAGTTCTTC
TRBJ2-7	TRBD2	TRBV10-3	-	CAISDLGLAGVYEQYF	TGTGCCATCAGTGACCTTGGACTAGCGGGAGTCTACGAGCAGTACTTC
TRBJ1-6	-	TRBV30	-	CAWSVLGGRVSPLHF	TGTGCCTGGAGTGTTTTAGGGGGGCGCGTTTCACCCCTCCACTTT
TRBJ1-5	-	TRBV9	-	CASSGQAPRASNQPQHF	TGTGCCAGCAGCGGCCAAGCCCCGAGGGCTAGCAATCAGCCCCAGCATTTT
TRBJ2-7	TRBD2	TRBV5-6	few	CASSSTRLAGGYEQYF	TGTGCCAGCAGCTCCACAAGACTAGCGGGGGGATACGAGCAGTACTTC
TRBJ1-5	-	TRBV5-1	few	CASSLGAGTHSNQPQHF	TGCGCCAGCAGCTTAGGGGCCGGGACGCACAGCAATCAGCCCCAGCATTTT
TRBJ1-2	-	TRBV28	-	CASSLSSNYGYTF	TGTGCCAGCAGTCTGAGTTCTAACTATGGCTACACCTTC
TRBJ1-1	-	TRBV15	few	CATSRDKFGNTEAFF	TGTGCCACCAGCAGAGATAAATTCGGGAACACTGAAGCTTTCTTT
TRBJ1-3	-	TRBV9	few	CASSPEQFSPSGNTIYF	TGTGCCAGCAGCCCGGAACAGTTTTCTCCCTCTGGAAACACCATATATTTT
TRBJ2-1	-	TRBV4-1	once	CASSLPGLEQFF	TGCGCCAGCAGCCTCCCGGGACTTGAGCAGTTCTTC
TRBJ2-4	-	TRBV29-1	-	CSVGVGKNIQYF	TGCAGCGTGGGCGTAGGCAAAAACATTCAGTACTTC
TRBJ1-4	TRBD1	TRBV4-3	-	CASSQRGTGSEKLFF	TGCGCCAGCAGCCAAAGGGGGACAGGTTCTGAAAAACTGTTTTTT
TRBJ2-7	-	TRBV30	-	CAWRPAYEQYF	TGTGCCTGGAGACCGGCCTACGAGCAGTACTTC
TRBJ2-7	-	TRBV30	once	CAGTAATQQYF	TGTGCTGGAACCGCAGCAACCCAGCAGTACTTC
TRBJ1-1	-	TRBV19	-	CASSMDSNTEAFF	TGTGCCAGTAGTATGGACAGTAACACTGAAGCTTTCTTT
TRBJ1-6	TRBD1	TRBV5-1	-	CASSLVMGQGTSPLHF	TGCGCCAGCAGCTTGGTTATGGGACAGGGAACGTCACCCCTCCACTTT
TRBJ2-3	TRBD1	TRBV27	-	CASSSRIGTASTDTQYF	TGTGCCAGCAGTTCTCGTATCGGGACAGCCAGCACAGATACGCAGTATTTT
TRBJ1-1	-	TRBV4-1	-	CASSQEWGQGTFF	-
TRBJ2-5	-	TRBV7-3	-	CASSFNGETQYF	TGTGCCAGCAGCTTCAATGGGGAGACCCAGTACTTC
TRBJ1-1	-	TRBV14	-	CASSPRGRETEAFF	TGTGCCAGCAGCCCACGCGGGCGCGAGACTGAAGCTTTCTTT
TRBJ2-7	-	TRBV6-6	once	CASSPLLASISYEQYF	TGTGCCAGCAGCCCCCTGTTAGCGTCCATCTCCTACGAGCAGTACTTC
TRBJ1-1	TRBD1	TRBV10-2	-	CASRKRQGNTEAFF	TGCGCCAGCAGGAAAAGACAGGGAAACACTGAAGCTTTCTTT
TRBJ2-6	TRBD1	TRBV10-3	-	CAISDPGQVILSGANVLTF	TGTGCCATCAGTGACCCGGGACAGGTGATCCTCTCTGGGGCCAACGTCCTGACTTTC
TRBJ1-2	TRBD1	TRBV5-4	-	CASSHNRGQNGYTF	TGTGCCAGCAGCCACAACAGGGGGCAAAATGGCTACACCTTC
TRBJ2-2	TRBD1	TRBV5-8	once	CASSLQGAGELFF	TGTGCCAGCAGCTTACAGGGGGCCGGGGAGCTGTTTTTT
TRBJ2-7	-	TRBV11-1	-	CASSLIRSSYEQYF	TGTGCCAGCAGCCTTATCAGGAGCTCCTACGAGCAGTACTTC
TRBJ1-5	-	TRBV10-3	few	CALILPTGWQPQHF	TGTGCCCTCATACTTCCGACAGGTTGGCAGCCCCAGCATTTT
TRBJ1-2	-	TRBV25-1	-	CASSPRGGAGYTF	TGTGCCAGCAGTCCAAGGGGGGGCGCTGGCTACACCTTC